This is a list of T cell receptor beta chains from one sample in a study of cytomegalovirus exposure and HLA in healthy donors. The assay was immunoSEQ multiplex PCR, and TCRdb's table has in-frame clones only and misses some. The profile shows tens of thousands of clones, around 68% of them singletons. The sequenced sample was PBMCs. The receptors come from a man between 50 and 59 years old in good health and CMV-seropositive. The CDR3 runs from the conserved cysteine through the conserved F or W. D genes are given only for firm matches. Not all rows give a size; the values are once, few, many and, for expanded clones, a class.

few . TRBJ2-5 TRBV5-8 CASSLHRALQETQYF TGTGCCAGCAGCTTGCACAGGGCCTTGCAAGAGACCCAGTACTTC
once . TRBJ2-6 TRBV19 CASSAQGGAGANVLTF TGTGCCAGTAGTGCTCAGGGGGGAGCTGGGGCCAACGTCCTGACTTTC
. . TRBJ2-2 TRBV10-3 CAIRTVPLRGGELFF TGTGCCATCAGGACGGTTCCCCTACGGGGCGGGGAGCTGTTTTTT
. TRBD1 TRBJ1-6 TRBV4-3 CASRDPGQGNSPLHF TGCGCCAGCAGGGACCCCGGACAGGGAAATTCACCCCTCCACTTT
. . TRBJ2-7 TRBV30 CAWSVQGPYEQYF TGTGCCTGGAGTGTACAGGGACCCTACGAGCAGTACTTC
. TRBD1 TRBJ1-1 TRBV4-1 CASSQEDRGNTEAFF TGCGCCAGCAGCCAGGAAGACAGGGGGAACACTGAAGCTTTCTTT
few . TRBJ2-3 TRBV10-1 CASSPGGTDTQYF TGCGCCAGCAGTCCAGGGGGGACGGATACGCAGTATTTT
. TRBD2 TRBJ2-1 TRBV4-1 CASSQGLAGDYNEQFF TGCGCCAGCAGCCAAGGACTAGCGGGGGACTACAATGAGCAGTTCTTC
. . TRBJ2-7 TRBV4-1 CASSQVSGIWGEQYF TGCGCCAGCAGCCAAGTCTCGGGGATCTGGGGCGAGCAGTACTTC
. . TRBJ1-1 TRBV5-1 CASSPLSVNTEAFF TGCGCCAGCAGCCCACTCTCGGTGAACACTGAAGCTTTCTTT
. TRBD1 TRBJ1-1 TRBV15 CATSTRTGWDTEAFF TGTGCCACCAGCACCCGGACAGGGTGGGACACTGAAGCTTTCTTT
once TRBD1 TRBJ1-1 TRBV5-6 CASSLARQGFTEAFF TGTGCCAGCAGCTTGGCGCGACAGGGATTCACTGAAGCTTTCTTT
. TRBD1 TRBJ2-1 TRBV6-5 CASNRDRGPNEQFF TGTGCCAGCAATCGGGACAGGGGACCCAATGAGCAGTTCTTC
. TRBD1 TRBJ2-4 TRBV5-1 CASSLGQGRGNIQYF TGCGCCAGCAGCTTAGGACAGGGGAGAGGGAACATTCAGTACTTC
. TRBD1 TRBJ1-4 TRBV18 CASSRQGAFEKLFF TGTGCCAGCTCACGACAGGGGGCGTTTGAAAAACTGTTTTTT
few TRBD2 TRBJ2-7 TRBV27 CASSFTSASYEQYF TGTGCCAGCAGTTTTACTAGCGCCTCCTACGAGCAGTACTTC
few . TRBJ1-1 TRBV6-1 CASSEFTAETEAFF TGTGCCAGCAGTGAATTCACAGCGGAGACTGAAGCTTTCTTT
. TRBD2 TRBJ2-7 TRBV30 CAWDSGSKHEQYF TGTGCCTGGGATAGCGGGAGCAAGCACGAGCAGTACTTC
. TRBD1 TRBJ1-2 TRBV4-1 CASSPGGGRTGTGYTF TGCGCCAGCAGCCCCGGGGGAGGGAGGACAGGGACCGGCTACACCTTC
. . TRBJ2-7 TRBV28 CASRQGVGRGYF TGTGCCAGCAGGCAAGGCGTCGGGAGAGGGTACTTC
. TRBD2 TRBJ2-1 TRBV5-1 CASGGGTSGLNEQFF TGCGCCAGCGGGGGCGGGACTAGCGGTCTCAATGAGCAGTTCTTC
. . TRBJ2-3 TRBV27 CASRSDSPDTQYF TGTGCCAGCAGATCCGACAGTCCAGATACGCAGTATTTT
. . TRBJ2-7 TRBV4-2 CASSQDLQGPYEQYF TGTGCCAGCAGCCAAGATCTGCAGGGCCCCTACGAGCAGTACTTC
. TRBD2 TRBJ2-5 TRBV30 CAWSVAAGGPETQYF TGTGCCTGGAGTGTAGCTGCGGGAGGGCCCGAGACCCAGTACTTC
few . TRBJ1-3 TRBV6-1 CASSERTLLGNTIYF TGTGCCAGCAGTGAAAGAACATTGCTTGGAAACACCATATATTTT
. . TRBJ1-5 TRBV19 CASTLGQRLSNQPQHF TGTGCCAGTACCCTTGGACAGCGCCTCAGCAATCAGCCCCAGCATTTT
. . TRBJ2-3 TRBV5-1 CASSLRASTDTQYF TGCGCCAGCAGCTTGCGCGCGAGCACAGATACGCAGTATTTT
once . TRBJ1-5 TRBV30 CAWSVGGPNQPQHF TGTGCCTGGAGTGTAGGAGGGCCCAATCAGCCCCAGCATTTT
. . TRBJ1-1 TRBV5-1 CASSPPGGTEAFF TGCGCCAGCAGCCCGCCGGGGGGGACTGAAGCTTTCTTT
. . TRBJ1-1 TRBV19 CASSIRQGVLAFF TGTGCCAGTAGTATACGTCAGGGTGTCTTAGCTTTCTTT
. . TRBJ1-2 TRBV7-9 CASSPKLEQINYGYTF TGTGCCAGCAGCCCCAAACTTGAACAGATTAACTATGGCTACACCTTC
few TRBD1 TRBJ1-2 TRBV6-6 CASSYSTGDGYTF TGTGCCAGCAGTTACTCGACAGGGGATGGCTACACCTTC
. . TRBJ2-1 TRBV5-1 CASSPPPAGSYNEQFF TGCGCCAGCAGCCCCCCGCCAGCGGGCTCCTACAATGAGCAGTTCTTC
. TRBD2 TRBJ2-1 TRBV27 CASSRRTSGGLASSYNEQFF TGTGCCAGCAGTAGAAGGACTAGCGGGGGGCTCGCGAGCTCCTACAATGAGCAGTTCTTC
. . TRBJ2-1 TRBV5-6 CASSLLNEQFF TGTGCCAGCAGCTTGTTAAATGAGCAGTTCTTC
. TRBD1 TRBJ1-3 TRBV9 CASSVAPGGSGNTIYF TGTGCCAGCAGCGTAGCTCCAGGGGGTTCTGGAAACACCATATATTTT
. TRBD1 TRBJ1-3 TRBV19 CASSGQGTNTIYF TGTGCCAGTAGCGGACAGGGGACGAACACCATATATTTT
. . TRBJ1-1 TRBV21-1 CASSTGWGTEAFF TGTGCCAGCAGCACAGGGTGGGGCACTGAAGCTTTCTTT
. . TRBJ1-1 TRBV29-1 CSVEGTLNTEAFF TGCAGCGTTGAAGGGACTCTGAACACTGAAGCTTTCTTT
. . TRBJ2-6 TRBV5-4 CASSNAVAGANVLTF TGTGCCAGCAGTAACGCGGTAGCTGGGGCCAACGTCCTGACTTTC
. TRBD2 TRBJ2-2 TRBV15 CATERTSGANTGELFF TGTGCCACCGAAAGGACTAGCGGGGCGAACACCGGGGAGCTGTTTTTT
. . TRBJ2-5 TRBV7-8 CASSSDTTAQKTQYF TGTGCCAGCAGCTCGGACACTACCGCACAGAAGACCCAGTACTTC
. . TRBJ1-5 TRBV11-2 CASSLGTKENQPQHF TGTGCCAGCAGCTTAGGAACCAAGGAGAATCAGCCCCAGCATTTT
. . TRBJ2-6 TRBV19 CASTLAAGANVLTF TGTGCCAGTACCTTGGCAGCTGGGGCCAACGTCCTGACTTTC
. . TRBJ2-5 TRBV9 CASSGSGAQETQYF TGTGCCAGCAGCGGAAGTGGGGCTCAGGAGACCCAGTACTTC
. TRBD2 TRBJ2-3 TRBV5-6 CASSLRLAESTDTQYF TGTGCCAGCAGCTTGAGACTAGCGGAAAGCACAGATACGCAGTATTTT
. . TRBJ2-3 TRBV5-1 CASKRGSPSTDTQYF TGCGCCAGCAAAAGGGGGAGCCCTAGCACAGATACGCAGTATTTT
. TRBD2 TRBJ2-5 TRBV7-3 CASSITSGRETQYF TGTGCCAGCAGCATAACTAGCGGGAGGGAGACCCAGTACTTC
. . TRBJ1-3 TRBV30 CAWRISGGPGNTIYF TGTGCCTGGAGGATATCGGGGGGGCCTGGAAACACCATATATTTT
. TRBD2 TRBJ2-7 TRBV27 CASHPSGTSGTYEQYF TGTGCGAGCCATCCATCCGGGACTAGCGGAACCTACGAGCAGTACTTC
. . TRBJ1-6 TRBV18 CASSGQNYNSPLHF TGTGCCAGCTCCGGACAGAACTATAATTCACCCCTCCACTTT
. . TRBJ1-2 TRBV30 CAWNGGGSYGYTF TGTGCCTGGAATGGGGGCGGCAGCTATGGCTACACCTTC
. . TRBJ2-5 TRBV4-2 CASRPVGGGPETQYF TGTGCCAGCAGACCGGTCGGCGGAGGGCCCGAGACCCAGTACTTC
. TRBD1 TRBJ2-5 TRBV5-4 CASSQPGQGAKTQYF TGTGCCAGCAGCCAACCGGGACAGGGGGCGAAGACCCAGTACTTC
once TRBD1 TRBJ1-4 TRBV9 CASSARGAQNEKLFF TGTGCCAGCAGCGCCAGGGGGGCGCAGAATGAAAAACTGTTTTTT
. . TRBJ2-7 TRBV6-5 CASTGTYYEQYF TGTGCCAGCACAGGGACATACTACGAGCAGTACTTC